Each of the 16 T cell receptor beta chains below was sequenced from the same sample in a study of T cells in Graves' hyperthyroidism and ophthalmopathy (dated by TCRdb to the late 2010s). Library generation was performed with multiplex PCR. The data were produced on an Illumina HiSeq 2000. Amplification of TCR beta CDR3 regions was carried out from RNA transcripts. For the first round of RT-PCR on the TCR CDR3, the HTBI primer set was used together with the Qiagen OneStep RT-PCR kit. The public reads were reanalyzed by TCRdb: fastp trimming at Q25, MiXCR alignment, in-frame beta chains only. Identical CDR3 proteins give one entry, which carries the most common genes and DNA. This sample is represented by a few hundred thousand distinct CDR3 sequences; about 16% of them were singletons. The ten largest clones take up around 3.3% of the sample. Sequenced sample: blood. These receptor sequences come from a woman aged 40 to 50 with Graves' ophthalmopathy.

This clonotype was detected ten times or more. The rearrangement joins TRBV5-1 to TRBJ2-1, with D unresolved. Per germline, CDR1 SGHRS and CDR2 YFSETQ. The CDR3 sequence is 14 residues long. V lost 0 bases and J 2 bases, leaving 6 bases between the germline ends. CDR3 coding DNA: TGCGCCAGCAGCTTGGGAACAACCTACAATGAGCAGTTCTTC. This encodes CASSLGTTYNEQFF.

This clonotype came up a few times. This chain connects TRBV12-5 to TRBJ2-1; TRBD2 matches 9 bases. Per germline, CDR1 LGHNT and CDR2 FRNRAP. Unmatched junction bases numbered 9, after V lost 4 bases and J lost 8 bases. The CDR3 contains 15 residues. The CDR3 DNA reads TGTGCTAGTGGTTCCGAGGGCGGGAGGGGGCATGAGCAGTTCTTC. Protein: CASGSEGGRGHEQFF.

This clonotype was counted ten times or more. The chain is built from TRBV7-8 and TRBJ2-3; TRBD2 agrees at 13 bases. Germline CDR1 and CDR2: SGHVS and FQNEAQ. J lost 4 bases, V lost 5 bases, and 6 bases had no gene match. CDR3 length: 16 amino acids. This CDR3 reads CASSSRLAGGADTQYF. The CDR3, as DNA: TGTGCCAGCAGCAGCCGACTAGCGGGAGGTGCAGATACGCAGTATTTT. Full variable domain (remainder filled in from reference TRBV7-8 and TRBJ2-3): GAGVSQSPRYKVAKRGQDVALRCDPISGHVSLFWYQQALGQGPEFLTYFQNEAQLDKSGLPSDRFFAERPEGSVSTLKIQRTQQEDSAVYLCASSSRLAGGADTQYFGPGTRLTVL.

Ten or more counts support this clonotype. This chain connects TRBV11-2 to TRBJ2-5; D is possibly TRBD1 or TRBD2 (5 bases each). Per the germline V gene, CDR1 is SGHAT and CDR2 is FQNNGV. The CDR3 runs 14 residues. V lost 4 bases and J lost 4, with 13 bases in between. The CDR3 nucleotides are TGTGCCAGCAGCTACGCGGGTGGGGGAGAGACCCAGTACTTC. Protein product: CASSYAGGGETQYF.

There are a few counts of this clonotype. The CDR3 protein is CASRETGVENEKLFF. The DNA of the CDR3 is TGTGCCAGCAGGGAAACAGGGGTGGAAAATGAAAAACTGTTTTTT. The chain uses TRBV2 and TRBJ1-4; 7 positions agree with TRBD1. J was trimmed by 5 bases and V by 6 bases; bases with no gene match: 9. Germline V gives CDR1 SNHLY, CDR2 FYNNEI. The CDR3 has 15 amino acids.

This clonotype was seen repeatedly, ten times or more. J is TRBJ2-7 and V is TRBV5-1; a weak D match, TRBD2 (6 bases). Per germline, CDR1 SGHRS and CDR2 YFSETQ. With 0 bases removed from V and 4 bases from J, the gap between germline ends came to 14 bases. The CDR3 is 15 residues long. The CDR3 DNA follows: TGCGCCAGCAGCTTGGCATCGGGGGTTGAGTACGAGCAGTACTTC. Amino acid sequence: CASSLASGVEYEQYF.

This clonotype was found many times. The rearrangement links TRBV10-1 to TRBJ2-3; possible D gene TRBD1, 6 bases. V lost 6 bases to trimming and J lost 0 bases, with 13 bases between them. Germline V CDR1 and CDR2: WNHNN, SYGVQD (reference sequence). The CDR3 spans 15 residues. In DNA form, the CDR3 reads TGCGCCAGCAGCCCGACAGGTTTTAGCACAGATACGCAGTATTTT. Protein sequence: CASSPTGFSTDTQYF.

This clonotype was detected a few times. The V call is TRBV6-1, the J call TRBJ1-2; 7 bases align to TRBD1. V lost 5 bases to trimming and J lost 7 bases; unmatched junction nucleotides: 10. Germline V gene data show CDR1 as MNHNS and CDR2 as SASEGT. The CDR3 covers 14 residues. The CDR3 DNA is TGTGCCAGCAGTCATCGACAGGGAAATAGTGGCTACACCTTC. Its translation is CASSHRQGNSGYTF.

About this clonotype: Because the CDR3 is missing its conserved closing phenylalanine or tryptophan, this is likely a read error. The V gene is TRBV28, the J gene TRBJ2-5; TRBD2 is a possible D gene (6 bases). Trimming stripped 9 bases from V and 5 bases from J, with 16 bases between. The CDR3 is made up of 13 amino acids. Germline CDR1 MDHEN, CDR2 SYDVKM. CDR3 sequence (DNA): TGTGCCAGTAGTGGGGACTTAAGGGAGACCCAGTACTTA. Protein product: CASSGDLRETQYL.

This clonotype was observed many times. The J gene is TRBJ1-1, the V gene TRBV30; tentatively, D is TRBD1 (6 bases). CDR3 length: 15 amino acids. Trimming stripped 1 base from V and 0 bases from J, with 12 bases between. The germline gives CDR1 GTSNPN, CDR2 SVGIG (reference sequence). The CDR3 region is CAWSEGGLLNTEAFF. The CDR3 DNA reads TGTGCCTGGAGTGAGGGGGGACTGTTGAACACTGAAGCTTTCTTT.

The gene calls are TRBV20-1 and TRBJ2-7, with D possibly matching TRBD2 (6 bases). V was pared by 4 bases and J by 1 base, with 14 bases between. The germline V gene has CDR1 DFQATT and CDR2 SNEGSKA (reference sequence). The CDR3 is 14 amino acids. The CDR3 spells CSATSGLVSYEQYF. CDR3 bases: TGCAGTGCTACCTCGGGACTGGTGTCCTACGAGCAGTACTTC.

This clonotype came up many times. In DNA, the CDR3 is TGTGCCAGCAGTTCAGGGACTAGCGTAAATGAGCAGTTCTTC. Encoded protein: CASSSGTSVNEQFF. The chain carries TRBV2 and TRBJ2-1, with 10 bases lining up with TRBD2. Trimming took 5 bases from V and 7 from J; bases not matched to a gene: 5. This CDR3 has 14 amino acids. Germline lookup yields CDR1 SNHLY and CDR2 FYNNEI.

This clonotype was counted at least ten times. The chain is built from TRBV3-1 and TRBJ1-2; 7 bases fit TRBD1. V lost 4 bases to trimming and J lost 2 bases; unmatched junction nucleotides: 7. This CDR3 is built from 15 residues. The germline gives CDR1 LGHDT, CDR2 YNNKEL (reference sequence). The CDR3: CASSPQGGGNYGYTF. In nucleotides, the CDR3 is TGTGCCAGCAGCCCGCAGGGGGGGGGAAACTATGGCTACACCTTC.

The chain carries TRBV2 and TRBJ2-3, with D possibly called TRBD1 or TRBD2 (5 bases each). Germline loops: CDR1 SNHLY, CDR2 FYNNEI. V was pared by 8 bases and J by 3 bases, with 24 bases between. The CDR3 has 17 residues. CDR3 nucleotide sequence: TGTGCCAGCTCACCTTCCGGGGCCCGGGCAGCAACAGATACGCAGTATTTT. This encodes CASSPSGARAATDTQYF. Full variable domain (outside the CDR3, taken from reference TRBV2 and TRBJ2-3): EPEVTQTPSHQVTQMGQEVILRCVPISNHLYFYWYRQILGQKVEFLVSFYNNEISEKSEIFDDQFSVERPDGSNFTLKIRSTKLEDSAMYFCASSPSGARAATDTQYFGPGTRLTVL.

This rearrangement joins TRBV5-1 to TRBJ2-1; possible D gene TRBD2, 7 bases. The CDR3 extends over 15 amino acids. Looked up from germline, CDR1 is SGHRS and CDR2 is YFSETQ. Trimming removed 4 bases at V and 6 bases at J, with 17 bases between. CDR3 DNA: TGCGCCAGCAGCCAGCAAAGGGGGGGAGTCAATGAGCAGTTCTTC. Residues: CASSQQRGGVNEQFF. Filled out from reference TRBV5-1 and TRBJ2-1, the complete variable domain reads KAGVTQTPRYLIKTRGQQVTLSCSPISGHRSVSWYQQTPGQGLQFLFEYFSETQRNKGNFPGRFSGRQFSNSRSEMNVSTLELGDSALYLCASSQQRGGVNEQFFGPGTRLTVL.

The chain combines TRBV18 with TRBJ1-3, with unresolved D. This CDR3 has 15 amino acids. V lost 3 bases and J 2 bases, leaving 11 bases between the germline ends. CDR1 is KGHSH, CDR2 LQKENI, per germline. This chain's CDR3 is CASSPAAVAGNTIYF. Written as DNA, the CDR3 is TGTGCCAGCTCACCGGCGGCAGTCGCTGGAAACACCATATATTTT.